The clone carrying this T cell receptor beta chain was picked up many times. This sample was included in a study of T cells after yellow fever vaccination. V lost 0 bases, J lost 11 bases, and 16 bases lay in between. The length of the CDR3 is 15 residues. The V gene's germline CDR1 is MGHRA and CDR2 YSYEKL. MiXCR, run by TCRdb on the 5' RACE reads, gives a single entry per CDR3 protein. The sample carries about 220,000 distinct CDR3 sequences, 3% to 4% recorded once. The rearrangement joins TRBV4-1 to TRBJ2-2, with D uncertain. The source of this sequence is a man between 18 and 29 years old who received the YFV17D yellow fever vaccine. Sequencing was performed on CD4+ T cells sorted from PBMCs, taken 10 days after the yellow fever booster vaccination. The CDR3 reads CASSQDGRSTTELFF. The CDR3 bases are TGCGCCAGCAGCCAAGACGGGCGGAGTACTACAGAGCTGTTTTTT.